The 9 T cell receptor beta chains given below trace back to one sample, sequenced in a study of cytomegalovirus exposure and HLA in healthy donors listed by TCRdb under 2017. Libraries were built with the immunoSEQ multiplex PCR assay. TCRdb obtained this table from immuneACCESS and retained in-frame rearrangements with V and J assigned. These tables miss some clones; where compared with another copy, unresolved V genes account for less than half of the shortfall, and the remainder is unexplained. This sample gives tens of thousands of clones in total; over 85% of them show up just once. In total, the top ten clones hold 3.8% of the sample. Material: PBMCs. Every receptor here comes from a woman in her late teens or twenties in good health and CMV-seropositive.

This sequence joins TRBV27 and TRBJ2-1; 12 bases match TRBD1. V was pared by 7 bases and J by 9 bases, with 7 bases of the junction left unmatched. The CDR3 loop spans 14 amino acids. The V gene's germline CDR1 is MNHEY and CDR2 SMNVEV (reference sequence). CDR3 sequence: CASNPGTGGLEQFF. The CDR3 DNA reads TGTGCCAGCAATCCCGGGACAGGGGGCCTTGAGCAGTTCTTC.

This CDR3 is CASSDGLADEQFF. CDR3 coding DNA: TGTGCCAGCAGCGATGGACTGGCCGATGAGCAGTTCTTC. The V gene is TRBV6-1, the J gene TRBJ2-1; possibly TRBD2 for D (5 bases). Looked up from germline, CDR1 is MNHNS and CDR2 is SASEGT. The CDR3 has 13 amino acids. V dropped 6 bases and J dropped 8 bases, with 14 bases sitting between them.

In this sample, this clone turned up once. The J gene is TRBJ1-2, the V gene TRBV11-2; unclear D gene. The CDR3 totals 13 residues. The ends were cut back, 3 bases at V and 1 base at J, with 6 bases in the middle. The germline gives CDR1 SGHAT, CDR2 FQNNGV. The CDR3 loop is CASSFGDNYGYTF. CDR3 bases: TGTGCCAGCAGCTTCGGGGATAACTATGGCTACACCTTC. The whole variable domain, filled in from reference TRBV11-2 and TRBJ1-2, reads EAGVAQSPRYKIIEKRQSVAFWCNPISGHATLYWYQQILGQGPKLLIQFQNNGVVDDSQLPKDRFSAERLKGVDSTLKIQPAKLEDSAVYLCASSFGDNYGYTFGSGTRLTVV.

The rearrangement joins TRBV5-1 to TRBJ2-5; D might be TRBD2 (5 bases). V dropped 4 bases and J dropped 5 bases, with 21 bases sitting between them. This CDR3 has 16 amino acids. The germline gives CDR1 SGHRS, CDR2 YFSETQ. CDR3 coding DNA: TGCGCCAGCAGCCCGGCCCCCTCGCGGGCCAGGGAGACCCAGTACTTC. It encodes CASSPAPSRARETQYF.

The chain uses TRBV6-6 and TRBJ1-6; 7 bases align to TRBD1. The CDR3 runs to 14 residues. Germline lookup yields CDR1 MNHNY and CDR2 SVGAGI (reference sequence). V gave up 8 bases and J gave up 2 bases; unmatched junction bases: 3. The DNA of the CDR3 is TGTGCCAGCGGTGGGACAGCCTATAATTCACCCCTCCACTTT. Its protein is CASGGTAYNSPLHF.

The V call is TRBV15, the J call TRBJ2-5, with 10 positions matching TRBD1. The J segment lost 5 bases and the V segment lost 0 bases, leaving 3 bases of the junction unmatched. CDR1 and CDR2 from the germline V gene are LNHNV and YYDKDF (reference sequence). This CDR3 has 15 amino acids. CDR3 amino acids: CATSRDRGQGETQYF. The CDR3 DNA sequence: TGTGCCACCAGCAGAGATCGGGGACAGGGGGAGACCCAGTACTTC.

The chain has TRBV30 and TRBJ2-5; no definite D call. V shed 4 bases and J shed 6 bases, with 15 bases lying between them. Germline-derived CDR1 and CDR2 are GTSNPN and SVGIG (reference sequence). This CDR3 contains 13 residues. CDR3 residues: CAWTDSSPQTQYF. The CDR3 coding sequence is TGTGCCTGGACGGATAGCAGTCCGCAGACCCAGTACTTC.

In its sample, this clone was seen a few times. This sequence joins TRBV7-9 and TRBJ2-7; TRBD1 matches 9 bases. The CDR3 runs 15 residues. Looked up from germline, CDR1 is SEHNR and CDR2 is FQNEAQ (reference sequence). Germline trimming cut 4 bases from V and 10 bases from J; bases unmatched to any gene: 14. The CDR3 DNA is TGTGCCAGCAGCTCAAGAATGTCCGGGACAGGGTTCCAGTACTTC. This gives the protein CASSSRMSGTGFQYF.

The chain joins TRBV5-6 to TRBJ2-3; 7 nucleotides match TRBD2. The germline CDR1 and CDR2 sequences are SGHDT and YYEEEE. The trim removed 4 bases at V and 2 bases at J, leaving 7 bases unmatched. The CDR3 consists of 15 residues. The CDR3: CASSPRRGYTDTQYF. The CDR3 DNA is TGTGCCAGCAGCCCTAGGCGGGGGTACACAGATACGCAGTATTTT.